A selection of T cell receptor beta chains follows, all from one sample in a study of monozygotic twins with inflammatory bowel disease. TCRdb re-called the 5' RACE reads and shows each CDR3 protein once, DNA omitted. The specimen's table records 350,000 to 400,000 distinct CDR3 sequences. The sequenced material came from blood. The receptors originated from a human donor with ulcerative colitis or Crohn's disease, or a healthy co-twin of an affected twin (not recorded which). CDR3s include the opening cysteine and the closing phenylalanine or tryptophan. The order of the fields is J gene, V gene, CDR3 protein.

TRBJ2-1 TRBV18 CASSPNSPNEQFF
TRBJ1-2 TRBV20-1 CSARDAGADTFYGYTF
TRBJ1-1 TRBV5-1 CASSSPGQGLNTAAFF
TRBJ1-1 TRBV7-3 CASSLLDDTEAFF
TRBJ2-3 TRBV4-1 CASSQSRGGTDTQYF
TRBJ2-3 TRBV18 CASSPPRGQPSVTDTQYF
TRBJ1-2 TRBV6-6 CASSQGGGYTF
TRBJ2-2 TRBV20-1 CSARDLVGQGAGGELFF
TRBJ1-4 TRBV5-4 CASSASLVREKLFF
TRBJ2-2 TRBV7-2 CASSEGWANTGELFF